These 19 T cell receptor beta chains share one sample of origin, sequenced in a study of T cell responses to AZD1222 COVID-19 vaccine. TCRdb's copy holds only in-frame clones and misses some; the assay was immunoSEQ multiplex PCR. The table lists around 78,000 clones, around nine tenths of them singletons. Sequenced material: peripheral blood, taken 28 days after the second AZD1222 dose. These TCRs come from an adult who received the AZD1222 COVID-19 vaccine.

V is TRBV2 and J is TRBJ2-3; D tentatively reads TRBD1 or TRBD2 (5 bases each). V was clipped by 6 bases and J by 3 bases, with 7 bases between them. Germline V lookup: CDR1 SNHLY, CDR2 FYNNEI. The CDR3 is 12 amino acids. CDR3 loop: CASRGVTDTQYF. In nucleotides, the CDR3 is TGTGCCAGCAGGGGGGTAACAGATACGCAGTATTTT.

J is TRBJ1-1 and V is TRBV5-5; no clear D gene. CDR3 length: 14 residues. The germline CDR1 and CDR2 sequences are SGHKS and YYEKEE (reference sequence). V shed 0 bases and J shed 2 bases, with 8 bases lying between them. CDR3 in amino acids: CASSLGRQNTEAFF. The DNA of the CDR3 is TGTGCCAGCAGCTTGGGACGGCAAAACACTGAAGCTTTCTTT.

In DNA form, the CDR3 reads TGTGCCAGCAGTTTAAATCAGGGCCGGAACACTGAAGCTTTCTTT. It yields the protein CASSLNQGRNTEAFF. V usage is TRBV27 and J usage is TRBJ1-1; maybe TRBD1 (5 bases). Trimming removed 2 bases from V and 1 base from J, with 11 bases in between. CDR1 MNHEY and CDR2 SMNVEV come from the germline V gene (reference sequence). The CDR3 spans 15 residues.

CDR3 sequence: CATATAPSGSERGETQYF. CDR3 DNA sequence: TGTGCCACCGCGACCGCACCTAGCGGGAGTGAACGGGGAGAGACCCAGTACTTC. V gene TRBV24-1 combines with J gene TRBJ2-5; 10 bases fit TRBD2. This CDR3 contains 18 residues. Germline CDR1 is KGHDR and CDR2 is SFDVKD. Germline trimming cut 9 bases from V and 4 bases from J; bases unmatched to any gene: 19.

This rearrangement joins TRBV11-3 to TRBJ1-2; D remains unclear. The length of the CDR3 is 14 residues. Germline V CDR1 and CDR2: SGHNT, YENEEA. The V and J ends lost 3 bases and 1 base respectively, with 9 bases between them. The CDR3 region is CASSFGRYNYGYTF. CDR3 nucleotide sequence: TGTGCCAGCAGCTTCGGACGGTATAACTATGGCTACACCTTC.

The V call is TRBV9, the J call TRBJ2-2, with 11 bases aligning to TRBD2. The J segment lost 0 bases and the V segment lost 3 bases, leaving 7 bases of the junction unmatched. Germline V gene lookup returns CDR1 SGDLS and CDR2 YYNGEE. The CDR3 consists of 18 residues. The CDR3 DNA sequence: TGTGCCAGCAGCGCCCCCCCGGGACTAGCGGCGAACACCGGGGAGCTGTTTTTT. Protein: CASSAPPGLAANTGELFF.

V gene TRBV12-3 or TRBV12-4 combines with J gene TRBJ2-7; no clear D gene. The CDR3 is made up of 12 amino acids. V was trimmed by 3 bases and J by 5 bases, leaving 8 bases between them. The CDR3 nucleotides read TGTGCCAGCAGTTTGGGCTCGGACGAGCAGTACTTC. It translates to CASSLGSDEQYF.

The chain recombines TRBV6-2 or TRBV6-3 with TRBJ2-1; D may be TRBD2 (6 bases). V was pared by 2 bases and J by 0 bases, with 17 bases between. CDR1 is MNHEY, CDR2 SVGEGT, per germline. This CDR3 has 18 residues. CDR3 nucleotide sequence: TGTGCCAGCAGTTACAAGAGCGGGCGTTCAAGCTCCTACAATGAGCAGTTCTTC. It is translated as CASSYKSGRSSSYNEQFF.

The V and J genes are TRBV7-3 and TRBJ1-1; no definite D call. CDR1 SGHTA and CDR2 FQGTGA come from the germline V gene. This CDR3 has 13 residues. Trimming took 8 bases from V and 1 from J, leaving 11 bases between them. CDR3 sequence (DNA): TGTGCCAGCGGTCTAAGCCAGAACACTGAAGCTTTCTTT. This sequence encodes CASGLSQNTEAFF. Combining the CDR3 with reference TRBV7-3 and TRBJ1-1 gives the whole variable domain GAGVSQTPSNKVTEKGKYVELRCDPISGHTALYWYRQSLGQGPEFLIYFQGTGAADDSGLPNDRFFAVRPEGSVSTLKIQRTERGDSAVYLCASGLSQNTEAFFGQGTRLTVV.

The genes are TRBV7-8 and TRBJ1-1, with D maybe TRBD1 (6 bases). Trimming pared 5 bases from V and 4 bases from J, leaving 17 bases between. CDR1 is SGHVS, CDR2 FQNEAQ, per germline. CDR3 length: 15 amino acids. This CDR3 reads CASSPQFGGGTEAFF. The CDR3 bases are TGTGCCAGCAGCCCGCAGTTCGGGGGCGGCACTGAAGCTTTCTTT.

CDR3 coding DNA: TGTGCCAGCAGTTACACGGCAGGAGGTTTTACAGATACGCAGTATTTT. Its translation: CASSYTAGGFTDTQYF. V is TRBV6-5 and J is TRBJ2-3, with TRBD2 as a possible D gene (5 bases). The CDR3 extends over 16 amino acids. V gave up 2 bases and J gave up 3 bases, with 15 bases separating them. Germline CDR1 reads MNHEY; CDR2 reads SVGAGI.

The chain employs TRBV7-3 and TRBJ2-2; D call uncertain. The length of the CDR3 is 13 residues. Trimming took off 4 bases at V and 7 bases at J, with 10 bases between the two ends. CDR1 and CDR2 (germline): SGHTA, FQGTGA. CDR3 loop: CASSSPPFGELFF. DNA for the CDR3: TGTGCCAGCAGCTCTCCCCCCTTCGGGGAGCTGTTTTTT.

This clone was counted once. This rearrangement joins TRBV6-2 or TRBV6-3 to TRBJ2-7; TRBD2 aligns across 13 bases. This CDR3 is 14 amino acids long. V shed 4 bases, J shed 6 bases, and the junction held 3 bases outside the gene matches. Per the germline V gene, CDR1 is MNHEY and CDR2 is SVGEGT. CDR3 loop: CASSWTSGRPEQYF. The CDR3 DNA is TGTGCCAGCAGTTGGACTAGCGGGAGACCCGAGCAGTACTTC.

The chain recombines TRBV11-2 with TRBJ1-4; D ambiguous. The length of the CDR3 is 11 residues. Germline CDR1 and CDR2: SGHAT and FQNNGV. Trimming took off 5 bases at V and 14 bases at J, with 12 bases between the two ends. As DNA, the CDR3 is TGTGCCAGCAGCAACCAAGGCAACCTGTTTTTT. It specifies CASSNQGNLFF.

The V call is TRBV7-8, the J call TRBJ2-1; D ambiguous. Germline V CDR1 and CDR2: SGHVS, FQNEAQ. The V and J ends lost 1 base and 12 bases respectively, with 16 bases between them. The CDR3 is 14 residues long. This chain's CDR3 is CASSLDRIGGRQFF. The CDR3 DNA sequence: TGTGCCAGCAGCTTAGATAGGATCGGCGGACGGCAGTTCTTC.

This clone appeared a single time. The chain uses TRBV24-1 and TRBJ1-2, with no clear D. The ends were cut back, 0 bases at V and 6 bases at J, with 13 bases in the middle. The V gene's germline CDR1 is KGHDR and CDR2 SFDVKD. This CDR3 region has 15 residues. CDR3 protein: CATSDLDGDLNGYTF. CDR3 nucleotide sequence: TGTGCCACCAGTGATTTGGACGGTGATCTGAATGGCTACACCTTC.

The chain has TRBV5-1 and TRBJ1-2; no clear D. This CDR3 is built from 13 residues. The germline CDR1 and CDR2 sequences are SGHRS and YFSETQ. The V end lost 7 bases, the J end lost 3 bases, and 13 bases lay between the germline ends. As DNA, the CDR3 is TGCGCCAGCTCTCAGCAGGCGGACTATGGCTACACCTTC. Translated, it gives CASSQQADYGYTF.

The chain has TRBV30 and TRBJ1-3; 9 bases map to TRBD1. J lost 3 bases, V lost 3 bases, and 9 bases had no gene match. CDR3 length equals 16 residues. Germline V CDR1 and CDR2: GTSNPN, SVGIG (reference sequence). The chain's CDR3 is CAWRSMGQGVGNTIYF. CDR3 nucleotides: TGTGCCTGGAGGAGCATGGGACAGGGAGTTGGAAACACCATATATTTT. The entire variable domain, with the rest obtained from reference TRBV30 and TRBJ1-3, is as follows: SQTIHQWPATLVQPVGSPLSLECTVEGTSNPNLYWYRQAAGRGLQLLFYSVGIGQISSEVPQNLSASRPQDRQFILSSKKLLLSDSGFYLCAWRSMGQGVGNTIYFGEGSWLTVV.

V is TRBV1 and J is TRBJ2-1; the table gives TRBD2 as D, unverified against the DNA. TRBV1 is a pseudogene segment. CDR3 length equals 18 residues. CDR3 residues: CTSSQPPGGCTYYNEQFF. DNA for the CDR3: TGCACCAGCAGCCAACCACCGGGGGGCTGTACCTACTACAATGAGCAGTTCTTC.